The following is a T cell receptor beta chain sequence with its context. This clonotype was recorded at least ten times. Its antigen remains unidentified. The sample holds no much larger clone one base away, and base qualities are not on file. The entry originates in a study of blood T cells in healthy people across ages (dated by TCRdb to between 2015 and 2016). With respect to the entire study: In model experiments, template switching captured roughly one uniquely barcoded TCR beta cDNA molecule for every two T cells. The study analyzed two additional independent replicas of 1 million unique cDNA reads from the same blood draw for two donors, one aged 18 to 30 and one aged 80 or older. Four age groups were formed from the donors: young (average approximately 15 years), middle-aged (approximately 40), aged (around 68) and long-lived (more than 75). The study measured age-related changes in TCR beta repertoire diversity using deep sequencing normalized with unique cDNA molecular identifiers.

The CDR3, from cysteine to phenylalanine, totals 16 residues. Only the CDR3 part of the read is kept: 48 bases, read in frame from the first base. V lost 7 bases and J lost 0 bases, and the count of bases not matched to a germline gene is 5. Overall study results and their limits: Because profiling used bulk unsorted PBMCs, naive and antigen-experienced compartments could not be compared conclusively. Total diversity estimates from one million sequenced T cells were considered lower bounds and underestimates. There was a strong correlation between observed TCR beta diversity and the percentage of naive T cells measured by flow cytometry. Compared with the aged group, the long-lived group had more naive CD4+ T cells, fewer expanded clones and increased TCR diversity, suggesting age selection. Observed TCR beta diversity per million T cells fell roughly linearly with age, and a significant reduction was already apparent by age around 44. The CMV infection status of donors was not known, potentially confounding age-related changes in expanded clonotypes.

Donors were about 36 systemically healthy Caucasian individuals from Russia aged roughly 6 to 90 years. Approximately 9.3 milliliters of peripheral blood were collected from each donor into EDTA-treated Vacutainer tubes. PBMCs were isolated by Ficoll-Paque density-gradient centrifugation, with at least 6 million obtained per sample. Trizol reagent was used to extract total RNA from PBMCs, with at least 6 micrograms per sample. For every donor, flow cytometry on a PBMC aliquot measured the percentage of naive CD45RAhigh/CD27high T cells. The method behind the library was 5' RACE. Instrument used: Illumina HiSeq 2500. A second PCR of about 7 to 12 cycles was run with a J-beta primer mix and a sample-barcoded 5' primer. A template-switch 5' adaptor carrying 12 random nucleotides introduced a unique molecular identifier onto each TCR beta cDNA molecule. Each sample yielded at least 2.5 million CDR3-containing paired-end reads. First-strand cDNA synthesis was performed from all RNA using the Mint cDNA synthesis kit, with priming by a TRBC-specific oligonucleotide. Following uracil-DNA glycosylase treatment, a first 18-cycle PCR with universal primers M1SS and BC2_uni_R was performed on all cDNA. Under the source paper's analysis protocol: Normalization of each sample was performed by random selection of 1 million high-quality reads, each carrying a distinct molecular identifier. Reads with shared molecular identifiers were discarded instead of being binned into consensus sequences. MiTCR, set to a Q25 quality threshold and the strictest error-elimination algorithm, was used for CDR3 identification, clonotype clustering and error correction. A nonparametric unseen species model with Euler transformation was used to estimate lower-bound total TCR beta diversity. TCRdb applied fastp at Q25 and MiXCR to the public reads, then kept only in-frame beta chains. Identical CDR3 protein sequences are pooled into one entry, listed with their most common genes and DNA. These V and J calls rely on TCRdb rather than the paper's analysis. Across this sample there are about 510,000 distinct CDR3 sequences, with roughly a quarter seen only once. Together, the top ten hold over 3.5% of the sample.

The same sample was also studied in work on T cells of mothers and their children. According to the second study: Nine systemically healthy Caucasian individuals, comprising three mothers and their six children, were included as donors. cDNA synthesis consumed the entire amount of extracted RNA, loaded at around 1.5 ug RNA in each 15 ul reaction. In the second PCR, the M1S primer introduced both the sample barcodes and 2-4 random nucleotides. Each mother yielded over 10 million TCR beta CDR3 reads and each child 3 million to 3.5 million reads. Thymic selection similarly shapes TCR recombination output in related and unrelated pairs, with minor effect from inherited differences. Related mother-child pairs always showed normalized repertoire overlap that was slightly higher than in unrelated mother-child pairs, though the difference was never significant. No persistent microchimeric T cell clones were found, with a detection sensitivity of around 100 clones per million clonotypes. The study used deep NGS to compare TCR beta repertoires of mothers and children, seeking features distinguishing related mother-child pairs from unrelated individuals. The mean age was around 40 +/- 4 years for the mothers and about 12 +/- 4 years for the children. Libraries were sequenced on Illumina HiSeq 2000 with 100+100 nt paired-end reads after adapter ligation with NEBNext reagents. Mother and child libraries were prepared a month apart and sequenced in separate runs to prevent cross-contamination. For each donor, between about 500,000 and 2,200,000 distinct TCR beta clonotypes were identified. Naive TCR beta clonotypes were estimated from low-frequency clonotypes matched to each donor's FACS-determined naive share, without sorting.

The chain is assembled from TRBV12-3 or TRBV12-4 and TRBJ2-1, with TRBD2 identical over 11 junction bases. Material: blood. The sequence was obtained from a boy between 2 and 15 years old in good health. The DNA reads TGTGCCAGCATTGTAGCGGGAGGGGGCTCCTACAATGAGCAGTTCTTC. Its translation is CASIVAGGGSYNEQFF.